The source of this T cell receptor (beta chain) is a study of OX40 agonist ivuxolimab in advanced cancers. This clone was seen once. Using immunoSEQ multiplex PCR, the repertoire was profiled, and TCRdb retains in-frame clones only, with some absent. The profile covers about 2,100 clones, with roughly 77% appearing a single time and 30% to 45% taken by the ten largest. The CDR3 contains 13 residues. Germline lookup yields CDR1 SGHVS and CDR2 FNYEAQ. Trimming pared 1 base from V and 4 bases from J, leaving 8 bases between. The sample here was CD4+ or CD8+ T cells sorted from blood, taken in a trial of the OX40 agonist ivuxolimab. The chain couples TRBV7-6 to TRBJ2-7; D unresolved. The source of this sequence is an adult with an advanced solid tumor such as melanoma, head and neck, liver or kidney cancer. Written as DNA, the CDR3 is TGTGCCAGCAGCTTAGGGATAGGGTACGAGCAGTACTTC. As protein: CASSLGIGYEQYF. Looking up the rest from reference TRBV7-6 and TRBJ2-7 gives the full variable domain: GAGVSQSPRYKVTKRGQDVALRCDPISGHVSLYWYRQALGQGPEFLTYFNYEAQQDKSGLPNDRFSAERPEGSISTLTIQRTEQRDSAMYRCASSLGIGYEQYFGPGTRLTVT.